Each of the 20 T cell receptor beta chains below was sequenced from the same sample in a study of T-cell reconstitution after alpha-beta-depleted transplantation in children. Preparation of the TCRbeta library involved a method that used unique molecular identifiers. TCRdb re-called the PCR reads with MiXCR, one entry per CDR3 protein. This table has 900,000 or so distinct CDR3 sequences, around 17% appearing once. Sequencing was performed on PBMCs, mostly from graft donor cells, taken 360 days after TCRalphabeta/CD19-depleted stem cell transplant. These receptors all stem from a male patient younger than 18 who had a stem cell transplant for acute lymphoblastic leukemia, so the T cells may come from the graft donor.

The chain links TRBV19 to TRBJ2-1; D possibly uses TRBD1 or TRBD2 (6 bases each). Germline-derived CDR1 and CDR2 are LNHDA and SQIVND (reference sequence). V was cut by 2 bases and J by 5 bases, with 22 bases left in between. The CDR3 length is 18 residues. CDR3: CASSIRDLGASDHNEQFF. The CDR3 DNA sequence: TGTGCCAGTAGTATAAGGGACCTGGGGGCTAGCGACCACAATGAGCAGTTCTTC.

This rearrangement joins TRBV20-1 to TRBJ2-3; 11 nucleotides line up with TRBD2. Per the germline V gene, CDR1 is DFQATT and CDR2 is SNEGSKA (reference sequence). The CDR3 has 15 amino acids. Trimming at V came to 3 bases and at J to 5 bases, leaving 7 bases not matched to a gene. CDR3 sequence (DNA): TGCAGTGCTAGGCCCGGTACTAGCGGGGGAGATACGCAGTATTTT. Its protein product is CSARPGTSGGDTQYF.

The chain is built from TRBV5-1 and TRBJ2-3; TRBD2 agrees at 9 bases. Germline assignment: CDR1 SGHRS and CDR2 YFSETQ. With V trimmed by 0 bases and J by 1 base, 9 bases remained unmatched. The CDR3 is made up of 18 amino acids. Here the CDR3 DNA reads TGCGCCAGCAGCTTGGGCCACGGACTAGCGACCCGCACAGATACGCAGTATTTT. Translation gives CASSLGHGLATRTDTQYF. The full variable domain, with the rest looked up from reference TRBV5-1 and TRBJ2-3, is KAGVTQTPRYLIKTRGQQVTLSCSPISGHRSVSWYQQTPGQGLQFLFEYFSETQRNKGNFPGRFSGRQFSNSRSEMNVSTLELGDSALYLCASSLGHGLATRTDTQYFGPGTRLTVL.

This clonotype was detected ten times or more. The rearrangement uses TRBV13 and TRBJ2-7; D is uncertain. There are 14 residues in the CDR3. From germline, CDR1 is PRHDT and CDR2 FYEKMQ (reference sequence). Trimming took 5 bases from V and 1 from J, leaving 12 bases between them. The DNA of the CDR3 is TGTGCCAGCAGCAGCCTGGACGGATCCTACGAGCAGTACTTC. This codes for CASSSLDGSYEQYF.

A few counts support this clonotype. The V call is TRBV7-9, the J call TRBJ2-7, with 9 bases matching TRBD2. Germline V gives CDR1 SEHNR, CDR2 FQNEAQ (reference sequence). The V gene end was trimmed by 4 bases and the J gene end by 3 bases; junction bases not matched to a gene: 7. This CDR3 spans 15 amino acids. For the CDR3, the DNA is TGTGCCAGCAGCTCGGGACCGCGGGGGGGCTACGAGCAGTACTTC. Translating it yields CASSSGPRGGYEQYF.

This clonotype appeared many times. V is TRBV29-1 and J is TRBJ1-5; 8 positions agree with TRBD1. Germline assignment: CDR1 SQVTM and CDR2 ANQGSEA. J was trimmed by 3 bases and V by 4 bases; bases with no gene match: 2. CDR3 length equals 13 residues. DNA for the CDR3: TGCAGCGTTGGGACAGGGCTCAATCAGCCCCAGCATTTT. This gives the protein CSVGTGLNQPQHF.

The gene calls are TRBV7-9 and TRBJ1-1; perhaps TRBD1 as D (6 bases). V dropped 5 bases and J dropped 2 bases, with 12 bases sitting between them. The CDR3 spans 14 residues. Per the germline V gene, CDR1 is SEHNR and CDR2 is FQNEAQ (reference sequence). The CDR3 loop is CASSVQGPNTEAFF. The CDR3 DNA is TGTGCCAGCAGCGTCCAGGGGCCAAACACTGAAGCTTTCTTT.

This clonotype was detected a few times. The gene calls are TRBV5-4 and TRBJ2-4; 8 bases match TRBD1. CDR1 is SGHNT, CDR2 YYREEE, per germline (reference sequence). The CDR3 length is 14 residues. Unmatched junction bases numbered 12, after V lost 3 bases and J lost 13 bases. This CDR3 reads CASSSNLDRGWQYF. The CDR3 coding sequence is TGTGCCAGCAGCTCAAACCTCGACAGGGGCTGGCAGTACTTC.

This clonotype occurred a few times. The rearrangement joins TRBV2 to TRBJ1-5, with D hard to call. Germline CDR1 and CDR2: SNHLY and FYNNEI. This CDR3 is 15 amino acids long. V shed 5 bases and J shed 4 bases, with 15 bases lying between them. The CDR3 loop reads CASSRSFSVNQPQHF. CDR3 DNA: TGTGCCAGCAGTAGGTCATTCTCAGTTAATCAGCCCCAGCATTTT. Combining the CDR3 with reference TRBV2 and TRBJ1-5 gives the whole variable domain EPEVTQTPSHQVTQMGQEVILRCVPISNHLYFYWYRQILGQKVEFLVSFYNNEISEKSEIFDDQFSVERPDGSNFTLKIRSTKLEDSAMYFCASSRSFSVNQPQHFGDGTRLSIL.

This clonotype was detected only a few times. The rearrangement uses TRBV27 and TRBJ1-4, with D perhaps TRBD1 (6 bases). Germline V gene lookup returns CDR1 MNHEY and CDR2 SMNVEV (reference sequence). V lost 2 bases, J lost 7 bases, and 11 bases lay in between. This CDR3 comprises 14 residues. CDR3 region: CASSLRTDGEKLFF. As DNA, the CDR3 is TGTGCCAGCAGTTTAAGGACAGACGGTGAAAAACTGTTTTTT.

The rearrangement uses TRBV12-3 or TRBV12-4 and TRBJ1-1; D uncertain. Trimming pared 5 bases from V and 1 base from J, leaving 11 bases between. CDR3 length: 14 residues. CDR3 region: CASSPIPGNTEAFF. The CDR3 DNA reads TGTGCCAGCAGTCCGATACCAGGGAACACTGAAGCTTTCTTT.

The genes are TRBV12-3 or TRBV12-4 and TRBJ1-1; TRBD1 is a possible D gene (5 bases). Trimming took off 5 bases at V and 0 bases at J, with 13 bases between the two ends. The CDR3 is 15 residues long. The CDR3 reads CASSLTVFMNTEAFF. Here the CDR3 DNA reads TGTGCCAGCAGTCTGACAGTATTCATGAACACTGAAGCTTTCTTT.

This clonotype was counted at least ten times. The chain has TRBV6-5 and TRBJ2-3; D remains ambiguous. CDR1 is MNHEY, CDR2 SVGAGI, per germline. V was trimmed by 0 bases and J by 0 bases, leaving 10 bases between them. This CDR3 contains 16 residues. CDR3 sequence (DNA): TGTGCCAGCAGTTACTCGGTCATTGGTAGCACAGATACGCAGTATTTT. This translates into CASSYSVIGSTDTQYF.

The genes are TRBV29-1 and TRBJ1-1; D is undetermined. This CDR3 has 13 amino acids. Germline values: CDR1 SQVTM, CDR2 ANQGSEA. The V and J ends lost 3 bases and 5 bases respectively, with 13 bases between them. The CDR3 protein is CSVEADPGTEAFF. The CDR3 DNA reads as TGCAGCGTTGAGGCCGACCCTGGGACTGAAGCTTTCTTT.

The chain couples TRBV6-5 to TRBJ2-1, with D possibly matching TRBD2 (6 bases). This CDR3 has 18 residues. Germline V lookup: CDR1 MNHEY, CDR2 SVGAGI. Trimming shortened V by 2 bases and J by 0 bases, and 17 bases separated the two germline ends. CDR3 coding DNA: TGTGCCAGCAGTTACACCCCTTCGGGACTCCCCTCCTACAATGAGCAGTTCTTC. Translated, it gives CASSYTPSGLPSYNEQFF.

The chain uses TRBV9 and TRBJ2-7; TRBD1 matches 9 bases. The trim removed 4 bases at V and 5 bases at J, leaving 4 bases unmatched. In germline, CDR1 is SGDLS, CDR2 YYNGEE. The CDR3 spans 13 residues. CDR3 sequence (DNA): TGTGCCAGCAGCTTCCGGGACAGGGACGAGCAGTACTTC. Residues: CASSFRDRDEQYF.

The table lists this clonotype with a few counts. The CDR3 region has the DNA TGTGCCAGCAGCAACCTTCCCCCGGGCCCCATCTACAATGAGCAGTTCTTC. Protein: CASSNLPPGPIYNEQFF. V usage is TRBV7-3 and J usage is TRBJ2-1; D uncertain. This CDR3 has 17 amino acids. Germline V gene sequence: CDR1 SGHTA, CDR2 FQGTGA. Trimming removed 5 bases from V and 3 bases from J, with 20 bases in between. The variable domain in full, completed from reference TRBV7-3 and TRBJ2-1, reads GAGVSQTPSNKVTEKGKYVELRCDPISGHTALYWYRQSLGQGPEFLIYFQGTGAADDSGLPNDRFFAVRPEGSVSTLKIQRTERGDSAVYLCASSNLPPGPIYNEQFFGPGTRLTVL.

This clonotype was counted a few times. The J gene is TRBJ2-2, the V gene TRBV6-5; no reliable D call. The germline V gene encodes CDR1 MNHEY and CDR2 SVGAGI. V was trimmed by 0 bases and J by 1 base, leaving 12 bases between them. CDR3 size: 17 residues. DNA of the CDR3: TGTGCCAGCAGTTACTCGATGCAGAGTGGGAACACCGGGGAGCTGTTTTTT. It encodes CASSYSMQSGNTGELFF.

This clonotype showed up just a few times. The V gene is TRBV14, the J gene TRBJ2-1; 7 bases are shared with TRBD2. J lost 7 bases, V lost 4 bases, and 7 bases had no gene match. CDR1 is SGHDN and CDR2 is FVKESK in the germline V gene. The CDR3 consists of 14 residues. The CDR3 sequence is CASSPELGGNEQFF. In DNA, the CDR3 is TGTGCCAGCAGCCCGGAACTGGGGGGGAATGAGCAGTTCTTC.

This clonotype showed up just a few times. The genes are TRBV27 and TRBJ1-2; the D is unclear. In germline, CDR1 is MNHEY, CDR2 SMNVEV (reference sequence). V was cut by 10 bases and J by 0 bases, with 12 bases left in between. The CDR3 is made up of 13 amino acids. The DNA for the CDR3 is TGTGCCACCAAAAAGCATGCTAACTATGGCTACACCTTC. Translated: CATKKHANYGYTF.